These 25 T cell receptor beta chains originate from one sample sequenced in a study of cytomegalovirus exposure and HLA in healthy donors. PCR employed 60 Vbeta and 13 Jbeta primers. Sequencing used immunoSEQ multiplex PCR; TCRdb keeps in-frame clones, though not all of them. The sample yields around 120,000 clones, 65% to 90% seen once. Input material: PBMCs. The receptors were gathered from a girl aged 2 to 9 in good health and CMV-seronegative.

This clone was seen a few times. The sample carries other DNA sequences with the same CDR3. V and J are TRBV18 and TRBJ2-1; D remains ambiguous. The germline V gene encodes CDR1 KGHSH and CDR2 LQKENI. This CDR3 region has 14 residues. Trimming removed 5 bases at V and 0 bases at J, with 8 bases between. CDR3 residues: CASSGGSSYNEQFF. In nucleotides, the CDR3 is TGTGCCAGCTCAGGCGGTAGCTCCTACAATGAGCAGTTCTTC.

This chain joins TRBV4-1 and TRBJ1-3, with D perhaps matching TRBD1 (5 bases). The CDR3 spans 16 residues. Deletions cut 3 bases from V and 3 bases from J, with 15 bases between. Germline CDR1 MGHRA, CDR2 YSYEKL. The CDR3 is CASSHPVKDIGNTIYF. CDR3 nucleotides: TGCGCCAGCAGCCACCCCGTCAAGGACATTGGAAACACCATATATTTT.

V and J are TRBV28 and TRBJ1-1; possibly TRBD1 for D (5 bases). CDR1 MDHEN and CDR2 SYDVKM come from the germline V gene. There are 16 residues in the CDR3. Between the trimmed V and J ends, which lost 3 bases and 1 base, there was a span of 15 bases. The CDR3 DNA reads TGTGCCAGCAGTTTCGCAGGGTTGGGGAAGAACACTGAAGCTTTCTTT. Amino acid sequence: CASSFAGLGKNTEAFF.

This chain uses TRBV27 with TRBJ1-4, with 9 bases identical to TRBD1. This CDR3 spans 16 amino acids. CDR1 is MNHEY, CDR2 SMNVEV, per germline (reference sequence). V was pared by 6 bases and J by 6 bases, with 11 bases of the junction left unmatched. The CDR3 DNA follows: TGTGCCAGCAGGGGACAGGGATTCTTGGTGGATGAAAAACTGTTTTTT. It encodes CASRGQGFLVDEKLFF. The complete variable domain, with remaining parts taken from reference TRBV27 and TRBJ1-4, reads EAQVTQNPRYLITVTGKKLTVTCSQNMNHEYMSWYRQDPGLGLRQIYYSMNVEVTDKGDVPEGYKVSRKEKRNFPLILESPSPNQTSLYFCASRGQGFLVDEKLFFGSGTQLSVL.

This clone appeared once. The J gene is TRBJ2-5, the V gene TRBV7-9; TRBD2 is a possible D gene (6 bases). V was shortened by 5 bases and J by 7 bases, with 20 bases between the two germline ends. The length of the CDR3 is 15 residues. Germline V CDR1 and CDR2: SEHNR, FQNEAQ (reference sequence). For the CDR3, the DNA is TGTGCCAGCAGCGGCCCCAGAACTAGCTCGGGGACCCAGTACTTC. This encodes CASSGPRTSSGTQYF.

V gene TRBV6-6 combines with J gene TRBJ1-4, with D hard to call. The germline V gene has CDR1 MNHNY and CDR2 SVGAGI (reference sequence). The CDR3 extends over 14 amino acids. Trimming removed 2 bases at V and 4 bases at J, with 8 bases between. This CDR3 reads CASSYTGINEKLFF. The CDR3 nucleotides read TGTGCCAGCAGTTACACGGGAATTAATGAAAAACTGTTTTTT.

CDR3 in DNA: TGTGCCAGCAGCCTAGGGCAGGGGGCGCTTGCCGGGGAGCTGTTTTTT. As protein: CASSLGQGALAGELFF. The chain joins TRBV25-1 to TRBJ2-2, with 8 bases lining up with TRBD1. Germline V CDR1 and CDR2: MGHDK, SYGVNS. Germline trimming cut 6 bases from V and 6 bases from J; bases unmatched to any gene: 12. This CDR3 spans 16 amino acids.

The chain recombines TRBV18 with TRBJ2-5, with D perhaps matching TRBD2 (5 bases). Germline-derived CDR1 and CDR2 are KGHSH and LQKENI. The CDR3 covers 13 residues. V gave up 5 bases and J gave up 1 base, with 8 bases separating them. The CDR3 loop is CASSTGIQETQYF. CDR3 DNA sequence: TGTGCCAGCTCAACCGGGATCCAAGAGACCCAGTACTTC.

This chain joins TRBV15 and TRBJ2-7; TRBD1 is a possible D gene (5 bases). Trimming took 0 bases from V and 2 from J, leaving 14 bases between them. This CDR3 comprises 16 residues. Germline values: CDR1 LNHNV, CDR2 YYDKDF (reference sequence). Written as DNA, the CDR3 is TGTGCCACCAGCAGAGATCTTGGACATCTGCCCTACGAGCAGTACTTC. Its protein is CATSRDLGHLPYEQYF.

The chain links TRBV6-5 to TRBJ1-1, with a possible D match to TRBD1 (5 bases). V lost 4 bases, J lost 5 bases, and 14 bases lay in between. Germline CDR1 is MNHEY and CDR2 is SVGAGI. CDR3 length: 14 amino acids. CDR3 nucleotide sequence: TGTGCCAGCAGTTTGTATGCGGAGGGGACTGAAGCTTTCTTT. Amino acid sequence: CASSLYAEGTEAFF.

The rearrangement uses TRBV5-1 and TRBJ2-7; 12 bases agree with TRBD1. Germline trimming cut 5 bases from V and 1 base from J; bases unmatched to any gene: 22. CDR1 and CDR2 (germline): SGHRS, YFSETQ. This CDR3 comprises 21 residues. CDR3 DNA: TGCGCCAGCAGTCGTAGTTCCGGGACAGGGGGCGTTGGGGGTGTTTCCTACGAGCAGTACTTC. This sequence encodes CASSRSSGTGGVGGVSYEQYF.

This clone was detected once. The chain combines TRBV6-1 with TRBJ2-5; 7 bases match TRBD1. Trimming at V came to 2 bases and at J to 4 bases, leaving 4 bases not matched to a gene. From germline, CDR1 is MNHNS and CDR2 SASEGT. The CDR3 has 14 amino acids. This chain's CDR3 is CASSELGGRETQYF. CDR3 nucleotides: TGTGCCAGCAGTGAATTAGGGGGCCGAGAGACCCAGTACTTC.

The chain joins TRBV6-5 to TRBJ1-3; D is ambiguous. The germline CDR1 and CDR2 sequences are MNHEY and SVGAGI. This CDR3 spans 13 amino acids. V lost 7 bases to trimming and J lost 4 bases, with 11 bases between them. The CDR3 region is CASNPLMGNTIYF. In DNA, the CDR3 is TGTGCCAGCAACCCCCTAATGGGAAACACCATATATTTT.

With regard to this clone: Different DNA sequences within this sample yield the same CDR3. The rearrangement links TRBV27 to TRBJ1-5, with D possibly being TRBD1 (5 bases). Trimming shortened V by 2 bases and J by 1 base, and 6 bases separated the two germline ends. The germline gives CDR1 MNHEY, CDR2 SMNVEV (reference sequence). The CDR3 sequence is 14 residues long. Here the CDR3 DNA reads TGTGCCAGCAGTTTAGCAGGGAGCAATCAGCCCCAGCATTTT. Protein: CASSLAGSNQPQHF.

This clone was detected many times. V usage is TRBV6-1 and J usage is TRBJ1-1; D uncertain. V gave up 1 base and J gave up 11 bases, with 17 bases separating them. Germline V lookup: CDR1 MNHNS, CDR2 SASEGT. The CDR3 spans 14 residues. The CDR3 bases are TGTGCCAGCAGTGAAGGTTCTGAGGCCCCGGTGGCTTTCTTT. The encoded protein is CASSEGSEAPVAFF.

This clone was seen a single time. The J gene is TRBJ2-2, the V gene TRBV5-1; TRBD2 agrees at 11 bases. CDR1 and CDR2 (germline): SGHRS, YFSETQ. The V segment lost 2 bases and the J segment 5 bases; nucleotides outside the gene matches: 5. The CDR3 covers 16 residues. CDR3 sequence: CASSFLLAGDTGELFF. The CDR3 DNA reads as TGCGCCAGCAGCTTTCTACTAGCGGGAGATACCGGGGAGCTGTTTTTT.

This chain connects TRBV11-3 to TRBJ1-5, with unresolved D. CDR3 length equals 16 residues. Germline V CDR1 and CDR2: SGHNT, YENEEA. Trimming pared 0 bases from V and 1 base from J, leaving 10 bases between. CDR3 DNA: TGTGCCAGCAGCTTAGAGAGGGAGAGAAGCAATCAGCCCCAGCATTTT. Its translation: CASSLERERSNQPQHF.

The rearrangement joins TRBV5-1 to TRBJ1-1, with D perhaps TRBD1 (5 bases). The CDR3 has 15 amino acids. V was cut by 4 bases and J by 6 bases, with 19 bases left in between. Germline-derived CDR1 and CDR2 are SGHRS and YFSETQ. The DNA for the CDR3 is TGCGCCAGCAGCGAAGGGGCCCAGGGCTTTGCTGAAGCTTTCTTT. It codes for CASSEGAQGFAEAFF.

The CDR3 reads CAIGGNQETQYF. The CDR3 DNA follows: TGTGCCATAGGGGGTAACCAAGAGACCCAGTACTTC. The rearrangement links TRBV10-3 to TRBJ2-5, with D tentatively TRBD1 (6 bases). Germline V gene data show CDR1 as ENHRY and CDR2 as SYGVKD. The CDR3 is 12 amino acids. Trimming removed 9 bases at V and 0 bases at J, with 8 bases between.

This clone was observed a handful of times. J is TRBJ2-1 and V is TRBV5-4; 10 bases line up with TRBD2. Germline CDR1 SGHNT, CDR2 YYREEE (reference sequence). V dropped 4 bases and J dropped 7; count of bases not matched to a gene: 14. This CDR3 has 17 amino acids. CDR3 sequence reads: CASSPVEAGGPGNEQFF. The CDR3 DNA sequence: TGTGCCAGCAGCCCCGTGGAAGCGGGAGGGCCTGGGAATGAGCAGTTCTTC.

The chain couples TRBV27 to TRBJ2-3; 13 bases map to TRBD2. V lost 5 bases and J lost 1; bases outside the gene matches: 6. This CDR3 comprises 17 residues. From germline, CDR1 is MNHEY and CDR2 SMNVEV (reference sequence). The CDR3 sequence is CASSLLGLAGGTDTQYF. The CDR3 nucleotides are TGTGCCAGCAGTCTGCTTGGACTAGCGGGGGGCACAGATACGCAGTATTTT.

This chain uses TRBV11-2 with TRBJ2-6; D gene unclear. The germline V gene encodes CDR1 SGHAT and CDR2 FQNNGV. V lost 4 bases and J 0 bases, leaving 16 bases between the germline ends. This CDR3 is 18 amino acids long. The CDR3 here is CASSSPLAPSSGANVLTF. The CDR3 region has the DNA TGTGCCAGCAGCTCCCCGCTTGCGCCTAGCTCTGGGGCCAACGTCCTGACTTTC. Looking up the rest from reference TRBV11-2 and TRBJ2-6 gives the full variable domain: EAGVAQSPRYKIIEKRQSVAFWCNPISGHATLYWYQQILGQGPKLLIQFQNNGVVDDSQLPKDRFSAERLKGVDSTLKIQPAKLEDSAVYLCASSSPLAPSSGANVLTFGAGSRLTVL.

This clone was found once. V gene TRBV12-5 combines with J gene TRBJ2-1; D not resolved. This CDR3 is built from 15 residues. Germline CDR1 reads LGHNT; CDR2 reads FRNRAP. The V and J ends lost 3 bases and 1 base respectively, with 10 bases between them. The CDR3 DNA reads as TGTGCTAGTGGTTTACTCTTCGGGTCCTACAATGAGCAGTTCTTC. Its protein product is CASGLLFGSYNEQFF.

V usage is TRBV9 and J usage is TRBJ2-7, with a weak D call TRBD2 (7 bases). Per the germline V gene, CDR1 is SGDLS and CDR2 is YYNGEE. CDR3 length equals 15 residues. Trimming pared 4 bases from V and 7 bases from J, leaving 21 bases between. CDR3 residues: CASSPYTIRGGEQYF. CDR3 DNA: TGTGCCAGCAGCCCCTACACCATAAGGGGGGGAGAGCAGTACTTC.

The chain links TRBV28 to TRBJ1-2; D might be TRBD1 (6 bases). The CDR3 extends over 13 amino acids. The V end was cut by 6 bases, the J end by 4 bases, with 12 bases between. Per the germline V gene, CDR1 is MDHEN and CDR2 is SYDVKM. The CDR3 loop reads CASSAGQLYGYTF. As DNA, the CDR3 is TGTGCCAGCAGCGCAGGACAGCTCTATGGCTACACCTTC.